Below, 3 T cell receptor beta chains from the same sample are listed, as sequenced in a study of beta chain features in type 1 diabetes. Reverse transcribing all isolated RNA meant expressed TCRB transcripts were sequenced. TCRdb keeps only in-frame clones here, not all; method: immunoSEQ multiplex PCR. The repertoire holds 300,000 to 400,000 clones, with approximately 12% as singletons. The sample consisted of naive CD4+ T cells from blood. These receptor sequences come from a young man in good health.

This clone was counted once. The V gene is TRBV4-1, the J gene TRBJ1-2, with a weak D call TRBD1 (5 bases). Germline V gives CDR1 MGHRA, CDR2 YSYEKL. The CDR3 is 16 residues long. Trimming shortened V by 1 base and J by 2 bases, and 14 bases separated the two germline ends. The CDR3 DNA is TGCGCCAGCAGCCAAGTTTCGCAGGGCCACAACTATGGCTACACCTTC. It translates to CASSQVSQGHNYGYTF.

The genes are TRBV5-4 and TRBJ2-5; 10 bases map to TRBD2. The CDR3 sequence is 16 residues long. Germline values: CDR1 SGHNT, CDR2 YYREEE (reference sequence). V shed 4 bases, J shed 5 bases, and the junction held 11 bases outside the gene matches. In DNA, the CDR3 is TGTGCCAGCAGCGGGGGGGGACTAGCGAGACGCGAGACCCAGTACTTC. This translates into CASSGGGLARRETQYF.

This clone was observed a handful of times. This chain joins TRBV6-5 and TRBJ2-7, with 8 bases matching TRBD2. The germline V gene encodes CDR1 MNHEY and CDR2 SVGAGI. The V segment lost 5 bases and the J segment 0 bases; nucleotides outside the gene matches: 6. The CDR3 contains 15 residues. The chain's CDR3 is CASSPRLASSYEQYF. CDR3 coding DNA: TGTGCCAGCAGTCCCCGACTAGCGAGCTCCTACGAGCAGTACTTC.